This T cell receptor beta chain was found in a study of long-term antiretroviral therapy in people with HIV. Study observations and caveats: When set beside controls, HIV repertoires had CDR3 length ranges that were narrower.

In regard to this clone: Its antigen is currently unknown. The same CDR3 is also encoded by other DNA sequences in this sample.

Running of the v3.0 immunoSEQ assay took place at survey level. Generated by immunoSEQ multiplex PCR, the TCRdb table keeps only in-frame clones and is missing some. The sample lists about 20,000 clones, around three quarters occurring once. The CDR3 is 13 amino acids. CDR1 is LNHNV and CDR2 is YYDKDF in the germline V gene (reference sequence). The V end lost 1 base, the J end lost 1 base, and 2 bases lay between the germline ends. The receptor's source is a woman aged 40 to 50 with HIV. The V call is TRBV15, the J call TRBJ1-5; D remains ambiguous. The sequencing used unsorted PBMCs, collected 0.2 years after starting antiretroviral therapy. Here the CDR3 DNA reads TGTGCCACCAGCAGAGTGAGCAATCAGCCCCAGCATTTT. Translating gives CATSRVSNQPQHF.